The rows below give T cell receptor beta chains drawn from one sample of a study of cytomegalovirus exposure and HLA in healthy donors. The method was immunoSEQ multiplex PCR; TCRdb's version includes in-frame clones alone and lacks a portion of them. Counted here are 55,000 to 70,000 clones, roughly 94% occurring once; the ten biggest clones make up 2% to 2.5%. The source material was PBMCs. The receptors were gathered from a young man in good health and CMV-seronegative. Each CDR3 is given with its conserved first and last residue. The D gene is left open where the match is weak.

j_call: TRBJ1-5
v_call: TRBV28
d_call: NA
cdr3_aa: CASSLRQVNQPQHF

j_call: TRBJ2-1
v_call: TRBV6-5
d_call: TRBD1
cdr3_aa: CASSYGQGRYNEQFF

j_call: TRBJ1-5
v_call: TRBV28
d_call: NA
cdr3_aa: CASRNSLYNQPQHF

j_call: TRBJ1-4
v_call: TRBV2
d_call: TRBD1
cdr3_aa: CASTRDRAPTTNEKLFF

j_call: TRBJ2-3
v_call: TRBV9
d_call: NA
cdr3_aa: CASSDWDLPTDTQYF

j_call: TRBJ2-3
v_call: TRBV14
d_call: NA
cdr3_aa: CASSPRTVRADTQYF

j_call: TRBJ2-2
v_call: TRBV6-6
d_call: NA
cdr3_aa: CASSYSSDTGELFF

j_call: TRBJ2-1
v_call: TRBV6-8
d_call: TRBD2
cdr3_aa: CASSYSISPSGKGNEQFF

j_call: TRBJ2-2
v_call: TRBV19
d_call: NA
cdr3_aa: CASSTRTPAGTGELFF

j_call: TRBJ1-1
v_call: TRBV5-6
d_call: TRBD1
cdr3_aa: CASSAQGTLDEAFF

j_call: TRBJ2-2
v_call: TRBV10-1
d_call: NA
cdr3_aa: CASSESRETGELFF

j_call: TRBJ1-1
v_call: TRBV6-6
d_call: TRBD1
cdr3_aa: CASTSAGQGSEAFF

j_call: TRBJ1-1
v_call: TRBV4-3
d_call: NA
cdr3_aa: CASRSEMNTEAFF

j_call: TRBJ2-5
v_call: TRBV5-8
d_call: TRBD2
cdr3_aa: CASSDEREGETQYF

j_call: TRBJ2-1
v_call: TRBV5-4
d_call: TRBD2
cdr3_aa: CASSEGLAGGGDNEQFF

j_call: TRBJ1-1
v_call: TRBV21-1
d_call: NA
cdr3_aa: CAGGYKDRPNTEAFF

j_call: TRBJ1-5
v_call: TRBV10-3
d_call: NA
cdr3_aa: CAISESRGSQPQHF

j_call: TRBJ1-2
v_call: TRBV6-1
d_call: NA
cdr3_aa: CASSGDGSRYGYTF

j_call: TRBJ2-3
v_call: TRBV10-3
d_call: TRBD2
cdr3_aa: CAISEPLGLAGESDTQYF

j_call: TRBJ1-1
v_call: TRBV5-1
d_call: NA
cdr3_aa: CASSEISNTEAFF

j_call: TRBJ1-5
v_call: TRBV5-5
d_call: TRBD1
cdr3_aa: CASSSGTGGMSQPQHF

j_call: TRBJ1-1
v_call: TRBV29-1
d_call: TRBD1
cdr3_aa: CSTDRTNTEAFF

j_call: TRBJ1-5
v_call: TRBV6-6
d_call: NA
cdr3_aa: CASSYEVAQPQHF